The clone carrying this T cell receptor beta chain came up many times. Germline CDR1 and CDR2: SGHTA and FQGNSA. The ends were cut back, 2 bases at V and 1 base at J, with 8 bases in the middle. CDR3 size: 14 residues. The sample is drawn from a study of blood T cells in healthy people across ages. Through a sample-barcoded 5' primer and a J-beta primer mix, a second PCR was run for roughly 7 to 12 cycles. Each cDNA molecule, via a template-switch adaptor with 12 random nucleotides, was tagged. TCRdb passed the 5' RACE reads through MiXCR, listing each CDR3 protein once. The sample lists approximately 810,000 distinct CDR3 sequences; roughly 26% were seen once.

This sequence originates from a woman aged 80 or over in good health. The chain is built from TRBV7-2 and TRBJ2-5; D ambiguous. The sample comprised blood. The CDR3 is CASSLYGFQETQYF. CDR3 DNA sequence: TGTGCCAGCAGCTTATATGGGTTCCAAGAGACCCAGTACTTC.